This T cell receptor (beta chain) came from a study of cytomegalovirus exposure and HLA in healthy donors. In the study overall: Tens of millions of unique TCRs from HLA-typed donors made up an early data release. For the roughly 370 genotyped donors, approximately 83% fell within the Caucasian-associated ancestry cluster. Study-level findings and limits: TCR beta sequences reportedly predicted most subjects' HLA-A and HLA-B alleles accurately.

PCR primers comprised 60 Vbeta and 13 Jbeta primers. Sequencing used immunoSEQ multiplex PCR; TCRdb keeps in-frame clones, though not all of them. The sample contains some 120,000 clones, 65% to 80% of which appear only once. A word on this clone: The target antigen is unknown. Other DNA variants within this sample encode the same CDR3.

The sample taken for sequencing was PBMCs. This TCR was sampled from a man aged 25-40 years in good health and CMV-seronegative.

The CDR3 DNA reads TGTGCCAGCAGCTTGAGTCGGACAGGGGGAGCCAATCAGCCCCAGCATTTT. Its protein product is CASSLSRTGGANQPQHF. The chain uses TRBV5-4 and TRBJ1-5; 10 bases fit TRBD1. From germline, CDR1 is SGHNT and CDR2 YYREEE (reference sequence). The CDR3 extends over 17 amino acids. J gave up 3 bases and V 1 base, and 7 bases lay outside the gene matches.